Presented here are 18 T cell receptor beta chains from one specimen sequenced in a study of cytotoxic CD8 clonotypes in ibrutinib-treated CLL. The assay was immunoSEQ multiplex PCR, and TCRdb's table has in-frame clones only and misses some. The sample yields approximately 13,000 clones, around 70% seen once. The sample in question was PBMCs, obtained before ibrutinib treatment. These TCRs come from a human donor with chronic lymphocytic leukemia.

CDR3 bases: TGTGCCAGCAGCCGCAACAGGGCGGGCGGAAACACCATATATTTT. Amino acids: CASSRNRAGGNTIYF. V and J are TRBV7-2 and TRBJ1-3; weak D call: TRBD1 (6 bases). Germline CDR1 and CDR2: SGHTA and FQGNSA. The CDR3 totals 15 residues. V was clipped by 5 bases and J by 4 bases, with 15 bases between them.

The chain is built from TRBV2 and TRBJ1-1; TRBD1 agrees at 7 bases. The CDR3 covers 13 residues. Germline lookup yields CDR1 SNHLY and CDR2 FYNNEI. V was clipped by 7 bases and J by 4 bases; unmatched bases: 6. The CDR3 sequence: CASKRDSLTEAFF. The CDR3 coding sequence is TGTGCCAGCAAAAGGGACAGCCTCACTGAAGCTTTCTTT.

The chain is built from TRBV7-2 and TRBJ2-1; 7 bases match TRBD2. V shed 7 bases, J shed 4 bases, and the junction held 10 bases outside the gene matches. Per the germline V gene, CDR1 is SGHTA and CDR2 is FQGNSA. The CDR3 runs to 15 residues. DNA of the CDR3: TGTGCCAGCACCCCAGCGGGACCCCTATACAATGAGCAGTTCTTC. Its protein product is CASTPAGPLYNEQFF.

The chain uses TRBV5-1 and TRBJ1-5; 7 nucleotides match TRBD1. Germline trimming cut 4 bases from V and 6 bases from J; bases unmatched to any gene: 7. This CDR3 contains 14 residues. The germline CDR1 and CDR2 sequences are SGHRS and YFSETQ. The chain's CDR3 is CASSPGQSGQPQHF. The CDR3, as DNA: TGCGCCAGCAGCCCGGGACAGTCAGGTCAGCCCCAGCATTTT.

CDR3 coding DNA: TGTGCCAGCAGCCATACCGGGGAAGATAACACTGAAGCTTTCTTT. It is translated as CASSHTGEDNTEAFF. The V call is TRBV4-2, the J call TRBJ1-1; D gene uncertain. V was pared by 3 bases and J by 2 bases, with 13 bases between. The CDR3 extends over 15 amino acids. Germline-derived CDR1 and CDR2 are LGHNA and YNFKEQ.

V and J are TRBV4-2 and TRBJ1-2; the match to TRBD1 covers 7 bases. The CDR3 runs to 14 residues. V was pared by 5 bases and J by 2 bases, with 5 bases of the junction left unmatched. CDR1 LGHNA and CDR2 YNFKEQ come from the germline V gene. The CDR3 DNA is TGTGCCAGCAGCTCGACAGGGTCAAACTATGGCTACACCTTC. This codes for CASSSTGSNYGYTF.

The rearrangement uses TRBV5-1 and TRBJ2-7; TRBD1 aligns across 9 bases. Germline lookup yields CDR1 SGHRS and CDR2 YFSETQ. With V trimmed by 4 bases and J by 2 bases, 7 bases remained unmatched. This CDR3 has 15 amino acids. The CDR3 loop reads CASSMGQGGAYEQYF. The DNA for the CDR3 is TGCGCCAGCAGCATGGGACAGGGTGGGGCCTACGAGCAGTACTTC.

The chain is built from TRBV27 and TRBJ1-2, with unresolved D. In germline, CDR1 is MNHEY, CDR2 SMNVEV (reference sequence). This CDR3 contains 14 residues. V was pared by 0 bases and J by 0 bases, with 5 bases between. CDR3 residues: CASSLSRSNYGYTF. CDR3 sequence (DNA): TGTGCCAGCAGTTTATCCCGCTCTAACTATGGCTACACCTTC.

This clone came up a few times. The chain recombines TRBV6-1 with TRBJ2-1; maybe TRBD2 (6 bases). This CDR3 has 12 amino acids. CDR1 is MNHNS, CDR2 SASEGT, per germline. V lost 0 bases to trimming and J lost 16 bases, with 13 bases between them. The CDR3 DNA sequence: TGTGCCAGCAGTGAAGCGCTACTAGCAGGCTTCTTC. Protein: CASSEALLAGFF.

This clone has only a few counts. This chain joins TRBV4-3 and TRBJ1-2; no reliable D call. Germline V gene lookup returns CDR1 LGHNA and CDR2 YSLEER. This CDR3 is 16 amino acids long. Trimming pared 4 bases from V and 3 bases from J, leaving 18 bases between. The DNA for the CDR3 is TGCGCCAGCAGCCCCGGTGTAGGACGCTCCCACTATGGCTACACCTTC. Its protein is CASSPGVGRSHYGYTF.

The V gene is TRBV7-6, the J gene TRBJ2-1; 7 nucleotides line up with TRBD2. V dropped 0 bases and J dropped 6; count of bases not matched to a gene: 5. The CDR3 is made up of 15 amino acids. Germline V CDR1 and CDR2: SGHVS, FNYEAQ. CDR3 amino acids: CASSLASGDLNEQFF. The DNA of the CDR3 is TGTGCCAGCAGCTTAGCCAGCGGGGACCTCAATGAGCAGTTCTTC.

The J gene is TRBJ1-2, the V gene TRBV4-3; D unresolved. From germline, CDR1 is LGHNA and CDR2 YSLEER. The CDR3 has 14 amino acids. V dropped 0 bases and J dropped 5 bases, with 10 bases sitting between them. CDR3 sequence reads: CASSQDGGPYGYTF. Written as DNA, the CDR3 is TGCGCCAGCAGCCAAGACGGAGGCCCTTATGGCTACACCTTC.

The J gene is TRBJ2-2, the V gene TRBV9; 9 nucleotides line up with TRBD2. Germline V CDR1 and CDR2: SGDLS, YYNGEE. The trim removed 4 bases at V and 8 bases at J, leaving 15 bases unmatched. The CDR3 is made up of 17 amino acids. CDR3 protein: CASSLRTAGGRRGELFF. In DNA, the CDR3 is TGTGCCAGCAGCCTCCGGACAGCGGGAGGCCGAAGGGGGGAGCTGTTTTTT. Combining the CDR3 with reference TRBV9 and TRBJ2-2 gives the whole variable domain DSGVTQTPKHLITATGQRVTLRCSPRSGDLSVYWYQQSLDQGLQFLIQYYNGEERAKGNILERFSAQQFPDLHSELNLSSLELGDSALYFCASSLRTAGGRRGELFFGEGSRLTVL.

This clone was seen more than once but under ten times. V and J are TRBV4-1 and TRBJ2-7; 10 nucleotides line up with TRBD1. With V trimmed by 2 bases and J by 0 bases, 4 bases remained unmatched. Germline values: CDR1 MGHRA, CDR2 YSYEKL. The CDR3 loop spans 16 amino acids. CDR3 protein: CASSQSRTGGSYEQYF. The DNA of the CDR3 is TGCGCCAGCAGCCAATCCCGGACAGGGGGCTCCTACGAGCAGTACTTC.

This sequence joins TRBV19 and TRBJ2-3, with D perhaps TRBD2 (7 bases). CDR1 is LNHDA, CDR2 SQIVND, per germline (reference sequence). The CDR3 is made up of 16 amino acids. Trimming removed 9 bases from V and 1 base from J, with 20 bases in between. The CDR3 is CASQPTGGLRTDTQYF. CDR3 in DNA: TGTGCCAGCCAACCCACCGGGGGGCTCCGCACAGATACGCAGTATTTT. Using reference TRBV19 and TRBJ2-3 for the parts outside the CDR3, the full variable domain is DGGITQSPKYLFRKEGQNVTLSCEQNLNHDAMYWYRQDPGQGLRLIYYSQIVNDFQKGDIAEGYSVSREKKESFPLTVTSAQKNPTAFYLCASQPTGGLRTDTQYFGPGTRLTVL.

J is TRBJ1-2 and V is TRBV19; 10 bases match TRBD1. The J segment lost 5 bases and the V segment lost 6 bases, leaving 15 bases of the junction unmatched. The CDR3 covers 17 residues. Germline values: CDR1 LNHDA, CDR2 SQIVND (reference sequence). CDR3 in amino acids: CASSPTGGSIGGYGYTF. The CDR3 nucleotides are TGTGCCAGTAGCCCGACAGGGGGCTCCATTGGCGGGTATGGCTACACCTTC.

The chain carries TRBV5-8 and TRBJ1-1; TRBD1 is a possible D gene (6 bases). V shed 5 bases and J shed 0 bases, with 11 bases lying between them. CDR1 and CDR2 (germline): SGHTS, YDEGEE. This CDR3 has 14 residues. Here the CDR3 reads CASRGGALNTEAFF. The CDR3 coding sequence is TGTGCCAGCAGGGGGGGGGCCCTGAACACTGAAGCTTTCTTT.

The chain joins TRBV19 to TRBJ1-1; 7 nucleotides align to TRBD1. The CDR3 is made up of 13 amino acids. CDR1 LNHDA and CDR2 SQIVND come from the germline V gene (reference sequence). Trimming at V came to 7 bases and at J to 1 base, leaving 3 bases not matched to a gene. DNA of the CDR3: TGTGCCAGTACCGGGACAGCGAACACTGAAGCTTTCTTT. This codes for CASTGTANTEAFF.